This T cell receptor (beta chain) appears in the sequencing data of a study of shared T cell receptors in the human thymus. The CDR3 has 15 amino acids. CDR1 SGHRS and CDR2 YFSETQ come from the germline V gene. V was shortened by 4 bases and J by 1 base, with 15 bases between the two germline ends. Clones were sequenced by immunoSEQ multiplex PCR, and TCRdb holds only the in-frame ones, with some missing. The sample consists of approximately 660,000 clones, over 75% of them appearing once. In addition, the sample was reused for a study of human thymus T cells. Turning to that study: It was healthy Finnish infants having corrective surgery for congenital heart defects who were the donors. From resections taken during corrective heart surgery, the thymus tissue was obtained. Repertoires sampled from thymus and blood appeared biased in V and J gene usage. Thymic repertoires of unrelated individuals were reported in related research to overlap highly.

The chain links TRBV5-1 to TRBJ2-7; tentatively, D is TRBD2 (7 bases). The specimen sequenced was thymocytes. The origin of this receptor is a boy under two years old with a congenital heart defect. The CDR3 DNA is TGCGCCAGCAGCGGGGGGAGCGGGACATCCTACGAGCAGTACTTC. Translation gives CASSGGSGTSYEQYF.